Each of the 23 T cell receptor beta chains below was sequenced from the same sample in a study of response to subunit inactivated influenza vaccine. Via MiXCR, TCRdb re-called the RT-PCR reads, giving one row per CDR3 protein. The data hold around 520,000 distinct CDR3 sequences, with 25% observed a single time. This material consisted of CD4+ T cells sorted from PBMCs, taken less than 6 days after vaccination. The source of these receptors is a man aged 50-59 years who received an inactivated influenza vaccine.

CDR3 in amino acids: CSARRVGLQIFTYEQYF. CDR3 nucleotides: TGCAGTGCTAGACGAGTCGGGCTTCAAATCTTCACCTACGAGCAGTACTTC. The rearrangement links TRBV20-1 to TRBJ2-7; D gene ambiguous. The germline V gene has CDR1 DFQATT and CDR2 SNEGSKA (reference sequence). V was trimmed by 2 bases and J by 2 bases, leaving 22 bases between them. CDR3 length: 17 residues.

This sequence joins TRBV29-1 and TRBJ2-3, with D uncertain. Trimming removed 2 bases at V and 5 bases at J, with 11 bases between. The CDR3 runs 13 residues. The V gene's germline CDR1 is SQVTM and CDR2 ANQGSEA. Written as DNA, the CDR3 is TGCAGCGTTGAAACGCAGGCAGTAGATACGCAGTATTTT. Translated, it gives CSVETQAVDTQYF.

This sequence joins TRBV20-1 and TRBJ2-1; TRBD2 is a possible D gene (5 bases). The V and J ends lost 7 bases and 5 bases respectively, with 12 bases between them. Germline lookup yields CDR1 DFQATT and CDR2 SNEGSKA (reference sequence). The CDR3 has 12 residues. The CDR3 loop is CSVPDWNNEQFF. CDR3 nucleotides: TGCAGTGTCCCGGACTGGAACAATGAGCAGTTCTTC.

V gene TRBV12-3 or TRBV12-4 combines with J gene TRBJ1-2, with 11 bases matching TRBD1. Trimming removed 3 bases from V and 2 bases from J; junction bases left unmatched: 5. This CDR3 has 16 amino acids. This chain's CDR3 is CASSFGTGGQNYGYTF. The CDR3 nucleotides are TGTGCCAGCAGTTTCGGGACAGGGGGTCAGAACTATGGCTACACCTTC.

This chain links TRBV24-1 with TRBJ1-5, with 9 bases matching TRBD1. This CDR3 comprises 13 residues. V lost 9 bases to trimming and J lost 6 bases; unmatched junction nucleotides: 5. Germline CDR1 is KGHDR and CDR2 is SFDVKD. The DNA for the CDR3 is TGTGCCACCCAGGACAGGGGCGGTCAGCCCCAGCATTTT. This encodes CATQDRGGQPQHF.

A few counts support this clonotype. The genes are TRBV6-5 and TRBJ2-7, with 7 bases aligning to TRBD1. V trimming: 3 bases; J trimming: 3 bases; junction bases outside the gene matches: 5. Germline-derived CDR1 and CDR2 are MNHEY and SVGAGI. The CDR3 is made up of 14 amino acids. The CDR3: CASSYEAGGYEQYF. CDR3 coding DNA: TGTGCCAGCAGTTATGAGGCAGGGGGCTACGAGCAGTACTTC.

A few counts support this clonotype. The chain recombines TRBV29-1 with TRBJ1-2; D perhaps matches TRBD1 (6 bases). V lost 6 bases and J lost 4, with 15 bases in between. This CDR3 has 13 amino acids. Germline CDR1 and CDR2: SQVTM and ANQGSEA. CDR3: CSVSGGAGYGYTF. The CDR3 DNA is TGCAGCGTATCGGGGGGCGCAGGCTATGGCTACACCTTC.

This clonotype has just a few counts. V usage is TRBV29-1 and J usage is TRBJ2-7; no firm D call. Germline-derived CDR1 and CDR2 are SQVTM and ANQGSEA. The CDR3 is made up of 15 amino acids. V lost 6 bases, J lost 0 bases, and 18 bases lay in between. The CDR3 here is CSVDAPLGGSYEQYF. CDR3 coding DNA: TGCAGCGTGGATGCACCCCTAGGCGGCTCCTACGAGCAGTACTTC.

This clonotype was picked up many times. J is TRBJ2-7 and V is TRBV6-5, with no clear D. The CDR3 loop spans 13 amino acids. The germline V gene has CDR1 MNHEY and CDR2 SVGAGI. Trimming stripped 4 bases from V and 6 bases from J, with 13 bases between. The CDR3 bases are TGTGCCAGCAGTTTGAGACGGTTTGGCGAGCAGTACTTC. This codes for CASSLRRFGEQYF.

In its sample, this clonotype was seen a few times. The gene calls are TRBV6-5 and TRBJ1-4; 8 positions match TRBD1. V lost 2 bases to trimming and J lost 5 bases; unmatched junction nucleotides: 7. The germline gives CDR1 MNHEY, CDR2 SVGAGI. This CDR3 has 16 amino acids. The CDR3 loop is CASSYTLTGENEKLFF. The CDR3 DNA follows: TGTGCCAGCAGTTACACACTGACAGGGGAGAATGAAAAACTGTTTTTT.

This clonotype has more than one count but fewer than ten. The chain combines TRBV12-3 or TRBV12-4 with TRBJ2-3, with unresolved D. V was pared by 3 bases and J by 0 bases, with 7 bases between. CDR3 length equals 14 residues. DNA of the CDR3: TGTGCCAGCAGTTTTGAGCAGAGCACAGATACGCAGTATTTT. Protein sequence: CASSFEQSTDTQYF.

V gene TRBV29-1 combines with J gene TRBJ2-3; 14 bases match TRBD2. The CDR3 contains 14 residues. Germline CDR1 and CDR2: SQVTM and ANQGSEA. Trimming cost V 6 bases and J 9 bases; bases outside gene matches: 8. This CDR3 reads CSVETSGGAITQYF. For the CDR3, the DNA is TGCAGCGTCGAGACTAGCGGGGGGGCAATCACGCAGTATTTT.

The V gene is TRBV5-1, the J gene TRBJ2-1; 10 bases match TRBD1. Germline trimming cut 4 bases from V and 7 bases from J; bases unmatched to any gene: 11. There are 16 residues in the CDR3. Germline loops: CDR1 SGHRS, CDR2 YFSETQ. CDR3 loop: CASSRAGTGDRNEQFF. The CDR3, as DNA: TGCGCCAGCAGCCGAGCCGGGACAGGGGATCGAAATGAGCAGTTCTTC.

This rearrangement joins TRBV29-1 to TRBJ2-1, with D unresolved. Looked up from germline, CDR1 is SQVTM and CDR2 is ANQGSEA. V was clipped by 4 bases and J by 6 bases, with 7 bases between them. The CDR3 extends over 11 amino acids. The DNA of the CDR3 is TGCAGCGTTGCCCGTATCAATGAGCAGTTCTTC. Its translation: CSVARINEQFF.

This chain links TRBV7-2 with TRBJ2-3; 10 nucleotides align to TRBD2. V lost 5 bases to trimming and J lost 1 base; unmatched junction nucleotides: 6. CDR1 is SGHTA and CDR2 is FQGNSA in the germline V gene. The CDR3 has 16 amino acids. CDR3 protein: CASSLKSGGGTDTQYF. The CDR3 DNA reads TGTGCCAGCAGCCTCAAAAGCGGGGGGGGCACAGATACGCAGTATTTT. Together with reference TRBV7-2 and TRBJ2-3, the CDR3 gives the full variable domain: GAGVSQSPSNKVTEKGKDVELRCDPISGHTALYWYRQSLGQGLEFLIYFQGNSAPDKSGLPSDRFSAERTGGSVSTLTIQRTQQEDSAVYLCASSLKSGGGTDTQYFGPGTRLTVL.

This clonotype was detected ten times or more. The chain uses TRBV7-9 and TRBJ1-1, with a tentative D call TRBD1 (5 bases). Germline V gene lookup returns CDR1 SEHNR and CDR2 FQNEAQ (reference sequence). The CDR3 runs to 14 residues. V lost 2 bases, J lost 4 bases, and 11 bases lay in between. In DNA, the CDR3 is TGTGCCAGCAGCTTAACCCGGGGGAGCACTGAAGCTTTCTTT. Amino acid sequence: CASSLTRGSTEAFF.

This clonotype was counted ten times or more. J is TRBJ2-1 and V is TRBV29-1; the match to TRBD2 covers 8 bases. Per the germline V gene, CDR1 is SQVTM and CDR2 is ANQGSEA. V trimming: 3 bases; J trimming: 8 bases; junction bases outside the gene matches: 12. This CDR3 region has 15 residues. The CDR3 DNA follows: TGCAGCGTTGAGGGCAGGACTAGCTGGGCCGATGAGCAGTTCTTC. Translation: CSVEGRTSWADEQFF.

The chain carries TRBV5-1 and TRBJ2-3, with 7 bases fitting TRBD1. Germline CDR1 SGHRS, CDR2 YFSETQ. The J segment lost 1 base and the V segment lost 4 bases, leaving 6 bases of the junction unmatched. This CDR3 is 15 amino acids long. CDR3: CASSEAGTGTDTQYF. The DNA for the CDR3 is TGCGCCAGCAGCGAAGCAGGGACAGGCACAGATACGCAGTATTTT. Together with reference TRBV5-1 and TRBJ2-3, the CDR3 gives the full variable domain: KAGVTQTPRYLIKTRGQQVTLSCSPISGHRSVSWYQQTPGQGLQFLFEYFSETQRNKGNFPGRFSGRQFSNSRSEMNVSTLELGDSALYLCASSEAGTGTDTQYFGPGTRLTVL.

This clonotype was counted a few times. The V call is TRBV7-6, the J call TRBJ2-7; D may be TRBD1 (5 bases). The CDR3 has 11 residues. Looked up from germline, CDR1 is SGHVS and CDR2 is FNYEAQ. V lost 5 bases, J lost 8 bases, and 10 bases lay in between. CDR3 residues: CASSMDTKQYF. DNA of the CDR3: TGTGCCAGCAGCATGGACACCAAGCAGTACTTC. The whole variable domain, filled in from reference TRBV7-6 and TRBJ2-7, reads GAGVSQSPRYKVTKRGQDVALRCDPISGHVSLYWYRQALGQGPEFLTYFNYEAQQDKSGLPNDRFSAERPEGSISTLTIQRTEQRDSAMYRCASSMDTKQYFGPGTRLTVT.

The CDR3 nucleotides are TGCGCCAGCAGCTCGGGGACGGCAGATACGCAGTATTTT. Its protein is CASSSGTADTQYF. This rearrangement joins TRBV5-1 to TRBJ2-3; D could derive from TRBD1 or TRBD2 (5 bases each). Trimming stripped 3 bases from V and 4 bases from J, with 9 bases between. The length of the CDR3 is 13 residues. Germline CDR1 reads SGHRS; CDR2 reads YFSETQ.

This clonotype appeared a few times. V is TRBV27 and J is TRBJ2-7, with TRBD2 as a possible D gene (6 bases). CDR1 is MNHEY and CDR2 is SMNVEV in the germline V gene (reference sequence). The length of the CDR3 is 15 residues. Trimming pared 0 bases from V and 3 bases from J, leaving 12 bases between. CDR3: CASSLSEGRGYEQYF. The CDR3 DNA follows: TGTGCCAGCAGTTTATCGGAGGGTCGTGGCTACGAGCAGTACTTC.

CDR3: CASSLGGEPDTQYF. In DNA form, the CDR3 reads TGCGCCAGCAGCTTGGGAGGGGAGCCAGATACGCAGTATTTT. The chain uses TRBV5-1 and TRBJ2-3; D may correspond to TRBD1 or TRBD2 (5 bases each). The CDR3 runs to 14 residues. Germline CDR1 reads SGHRS; CDR2 reads YFSETQ. Trimming took 0 bases from V and 4 from J, leaving 9 bases between them.

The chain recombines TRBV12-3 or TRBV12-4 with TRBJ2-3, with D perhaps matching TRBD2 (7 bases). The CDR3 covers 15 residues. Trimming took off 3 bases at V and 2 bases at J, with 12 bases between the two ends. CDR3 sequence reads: CASSLGGRITDTQYF. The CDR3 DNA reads TGTGCCAGCAGTTTGGGGGGGCGCATCACAGATACGCAGTATTTT.